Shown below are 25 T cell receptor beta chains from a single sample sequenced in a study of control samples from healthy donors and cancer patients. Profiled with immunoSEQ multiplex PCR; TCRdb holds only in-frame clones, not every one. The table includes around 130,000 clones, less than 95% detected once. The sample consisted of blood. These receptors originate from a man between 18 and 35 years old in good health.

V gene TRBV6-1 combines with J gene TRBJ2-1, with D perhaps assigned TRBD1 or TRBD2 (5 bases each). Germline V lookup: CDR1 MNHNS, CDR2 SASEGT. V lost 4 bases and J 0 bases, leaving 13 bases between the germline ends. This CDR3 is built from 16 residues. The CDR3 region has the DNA TGTGCCAGCAGTGGGGACGCGCGATTCTCCTACAATGAGCAGTTCTTC. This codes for CASSGDARFSYNEQFF.

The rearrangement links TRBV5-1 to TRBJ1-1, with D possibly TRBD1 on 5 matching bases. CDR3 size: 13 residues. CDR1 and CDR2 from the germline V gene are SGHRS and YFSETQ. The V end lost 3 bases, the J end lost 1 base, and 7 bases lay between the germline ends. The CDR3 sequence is CASSWQGNTEAFF. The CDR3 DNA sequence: TGCGCCAGCAGCTGGCAGGGGAACACTGAAGCTTTCTTT.

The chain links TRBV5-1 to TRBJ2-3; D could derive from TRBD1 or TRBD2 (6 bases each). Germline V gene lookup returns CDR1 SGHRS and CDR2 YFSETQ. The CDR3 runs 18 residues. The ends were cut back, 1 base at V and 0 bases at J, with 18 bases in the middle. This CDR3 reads CASSLQGRRGMSTDTQYF. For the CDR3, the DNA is TGCGCCAGCAGCTTGCAGGGGCGTCGGGGGATGAGCACAGATACGCAGTATTTT.

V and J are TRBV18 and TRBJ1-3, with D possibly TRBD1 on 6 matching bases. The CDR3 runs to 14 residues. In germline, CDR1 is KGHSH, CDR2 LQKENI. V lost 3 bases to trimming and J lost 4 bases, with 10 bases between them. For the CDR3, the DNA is TGTGCCAGCTCACCGGGACATACGGGAAACACCATATATTTT. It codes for CASSPGHTGNTIYF.

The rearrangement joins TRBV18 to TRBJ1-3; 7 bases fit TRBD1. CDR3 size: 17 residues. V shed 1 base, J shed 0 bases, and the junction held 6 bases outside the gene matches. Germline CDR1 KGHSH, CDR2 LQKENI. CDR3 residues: CASSPRGQSFSGNTIYF. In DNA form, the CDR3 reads TGTGCCAGCTCACCACGGGGACAGAGTTTCTCTGGAAACACCATATATTTT.

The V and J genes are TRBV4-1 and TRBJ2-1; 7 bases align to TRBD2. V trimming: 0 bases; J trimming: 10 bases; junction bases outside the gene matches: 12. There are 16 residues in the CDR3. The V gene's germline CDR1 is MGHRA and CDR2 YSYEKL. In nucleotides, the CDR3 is TGCGCCAGCAGCCAAGATCGCGGGGGACTTTTCGGGGAGCAGTTCTTC. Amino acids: CASSQDRGGLFGEQFF.

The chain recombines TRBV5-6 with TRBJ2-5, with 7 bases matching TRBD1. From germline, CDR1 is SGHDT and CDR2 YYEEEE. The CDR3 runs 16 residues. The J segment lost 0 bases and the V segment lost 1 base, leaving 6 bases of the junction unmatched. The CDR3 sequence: CASSLKGAMYQETQYF. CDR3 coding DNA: TGTGCCAGCAGCTTGAAGGGGGCGATGTACCAAGAGACCCAGTACTTC.

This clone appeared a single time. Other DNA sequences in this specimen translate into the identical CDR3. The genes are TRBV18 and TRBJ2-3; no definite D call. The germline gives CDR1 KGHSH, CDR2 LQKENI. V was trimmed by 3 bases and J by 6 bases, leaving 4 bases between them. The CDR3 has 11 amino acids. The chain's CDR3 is CASSPTDTQYF. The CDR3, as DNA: TGTGCCAGCTCACCGACTGATACGCAGTATTTT.

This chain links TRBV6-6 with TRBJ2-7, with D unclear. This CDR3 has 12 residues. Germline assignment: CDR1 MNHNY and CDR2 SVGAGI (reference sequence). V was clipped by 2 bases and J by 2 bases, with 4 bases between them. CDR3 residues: CASSYSPYEQYF. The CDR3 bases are TGTGCCAGCAGTTACAGTCCCTACGAGCAGTACTTC.

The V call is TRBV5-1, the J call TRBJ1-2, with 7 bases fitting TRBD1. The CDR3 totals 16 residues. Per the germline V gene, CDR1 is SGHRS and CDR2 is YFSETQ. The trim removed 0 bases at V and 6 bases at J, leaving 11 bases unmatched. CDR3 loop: CASSLDSRGLANGYTF. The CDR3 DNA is TGCGCCAGCAGCTTGGACTCAAGGGGGCTGGCGAATGGCTACACCTTC.

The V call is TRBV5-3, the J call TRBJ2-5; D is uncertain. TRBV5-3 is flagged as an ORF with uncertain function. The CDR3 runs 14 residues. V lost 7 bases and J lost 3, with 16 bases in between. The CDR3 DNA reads TGTGCCAGATCATCCTCAAGTCACGAAGAGACCCAGTACTTC. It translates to CARSSSSHEETQYF.

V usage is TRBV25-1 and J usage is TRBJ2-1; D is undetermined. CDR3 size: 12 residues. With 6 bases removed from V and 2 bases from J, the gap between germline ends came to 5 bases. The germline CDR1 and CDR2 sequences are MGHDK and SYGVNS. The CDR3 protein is CASRVTYNEQFF. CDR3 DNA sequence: TGTGCCAGCAGAGTAACCTACAATGAGCAGTTCTTC.

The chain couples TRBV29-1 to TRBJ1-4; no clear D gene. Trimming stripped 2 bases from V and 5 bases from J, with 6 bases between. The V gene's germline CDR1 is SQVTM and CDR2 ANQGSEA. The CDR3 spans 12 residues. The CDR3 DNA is TGCAGCGTTGAATGGGAGAATGAAAAACTGTTTTTT. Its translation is CSVEWENEKLFF.

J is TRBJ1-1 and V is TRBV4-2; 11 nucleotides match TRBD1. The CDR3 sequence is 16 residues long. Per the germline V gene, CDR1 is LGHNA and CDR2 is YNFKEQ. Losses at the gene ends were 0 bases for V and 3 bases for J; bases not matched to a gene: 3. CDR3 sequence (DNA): TGTGCCAGCAGCCAAGATGGGACAGGGGGATACACTGAAGCTTTCTTT. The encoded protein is CASSQDGTGGYTEAFF.

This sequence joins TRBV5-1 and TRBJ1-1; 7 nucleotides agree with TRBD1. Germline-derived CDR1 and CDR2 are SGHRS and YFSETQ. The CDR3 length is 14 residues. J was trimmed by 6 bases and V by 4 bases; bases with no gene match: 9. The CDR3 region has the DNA TGCGCCAGCAGCCCACGACAGGGTCTGGCTGAAGCTTTCTTT. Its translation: CASSPRQGLAEAFF.

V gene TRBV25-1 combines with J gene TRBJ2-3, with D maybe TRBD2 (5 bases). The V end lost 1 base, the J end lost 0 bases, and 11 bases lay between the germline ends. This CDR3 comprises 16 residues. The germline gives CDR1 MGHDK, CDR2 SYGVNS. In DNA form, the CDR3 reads TGTGCCAGCAGTGAATCCGGGGTATCTAGCACAGATACGCAGTATTTT. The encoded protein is CASSESGVSSTDTQYF.

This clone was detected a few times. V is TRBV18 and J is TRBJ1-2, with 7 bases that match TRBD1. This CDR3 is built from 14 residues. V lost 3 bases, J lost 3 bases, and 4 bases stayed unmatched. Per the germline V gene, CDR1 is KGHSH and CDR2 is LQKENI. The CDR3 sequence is CASSPDRADYGYTF. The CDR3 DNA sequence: TGTGCCAGCTCACCCGACAGGGCCGACTATGGCTACACCTTC. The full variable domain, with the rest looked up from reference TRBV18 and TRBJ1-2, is NAGVMQNPRHLVRRRGQEARLRCSPMKGHSHVYWYRQLPEEGLKFMVYLQKENIIDESGMPKERFSAEFPKEGPSILRIQQVVRGDSAAYFCASSPDRADYGYTFGSGTRLTVV.

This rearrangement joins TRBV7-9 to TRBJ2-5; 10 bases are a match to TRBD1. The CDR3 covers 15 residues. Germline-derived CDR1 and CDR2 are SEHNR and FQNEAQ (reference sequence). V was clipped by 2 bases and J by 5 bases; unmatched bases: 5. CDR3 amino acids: CASSLKTGGGETQYF. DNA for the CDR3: TGTGCCAGCAGCTTAAAGACAGGGGGCGGGGAGACCCAGTACTTC.

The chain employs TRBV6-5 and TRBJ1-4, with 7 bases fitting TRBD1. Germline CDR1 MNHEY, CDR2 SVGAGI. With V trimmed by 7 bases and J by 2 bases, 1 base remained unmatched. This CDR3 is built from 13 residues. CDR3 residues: CASTRGTNEKLFF. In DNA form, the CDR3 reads TGTGCCAGCACCAGGGGGACTAATGAAAAACTGTTTTTT.

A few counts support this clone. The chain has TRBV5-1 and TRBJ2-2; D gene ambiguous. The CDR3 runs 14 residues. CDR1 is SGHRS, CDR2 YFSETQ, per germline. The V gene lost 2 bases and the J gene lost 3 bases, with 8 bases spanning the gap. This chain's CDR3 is CASSFSDYTGELFF. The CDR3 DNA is TGCGCCAGCAGCTTTTCTGACTACACCGGGGAGCTGTTTTTT.

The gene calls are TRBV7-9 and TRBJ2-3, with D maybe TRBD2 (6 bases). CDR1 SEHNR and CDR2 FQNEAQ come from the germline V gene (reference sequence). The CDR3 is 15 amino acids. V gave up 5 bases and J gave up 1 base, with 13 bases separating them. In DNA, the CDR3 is TGTGCCAGCAGCCCCCGGTCGGGGGGCACAGATACGCAGTATTTT. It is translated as CASSPRSGGTDTQYF.

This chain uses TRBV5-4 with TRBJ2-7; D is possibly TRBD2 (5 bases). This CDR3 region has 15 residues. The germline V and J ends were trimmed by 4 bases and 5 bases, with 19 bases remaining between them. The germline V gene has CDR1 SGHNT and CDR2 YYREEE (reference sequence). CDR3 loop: CASSPDSLPPNEQYF. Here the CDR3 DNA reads TGTGCCAGCAGCCCGGACTCTCTCCCGCCCAACGAGCAGTACTTC.

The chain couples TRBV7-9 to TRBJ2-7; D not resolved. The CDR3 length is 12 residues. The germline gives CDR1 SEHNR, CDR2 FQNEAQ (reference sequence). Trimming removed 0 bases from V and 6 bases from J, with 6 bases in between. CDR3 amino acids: CASSLATGEQYF. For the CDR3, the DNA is TGTGCCAGCAGCTTAGCGACCGGCGAGCAGTACTTC. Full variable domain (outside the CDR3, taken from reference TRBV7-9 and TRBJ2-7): DTGVSQNPRHKITKRGQNVTFRCDPISEHNRLYWYRQTLGQGPEFLTYFQNEAQLEKSRLLSDRFSAERPKGSFSTLEIQRTEQGDSAMYLCASSLATGEQYFGPGTRLTVT.

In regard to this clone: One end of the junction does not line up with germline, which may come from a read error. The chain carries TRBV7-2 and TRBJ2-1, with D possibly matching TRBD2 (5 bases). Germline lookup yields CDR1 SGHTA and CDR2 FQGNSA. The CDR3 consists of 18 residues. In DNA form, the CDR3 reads TGTGCCAGCAGCCTAGCTCCGCGACTGGCAGGTTTGGACAATGAGCAGTTCTTC. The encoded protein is CASSLAPRLAGLDNEQFF.

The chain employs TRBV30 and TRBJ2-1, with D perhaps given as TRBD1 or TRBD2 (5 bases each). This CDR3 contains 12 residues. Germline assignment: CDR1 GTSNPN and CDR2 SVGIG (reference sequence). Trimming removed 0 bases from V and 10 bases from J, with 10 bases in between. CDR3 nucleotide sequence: TGTGCCTGGAGTGTACTATGGGGGGAGCAGTTCTTC. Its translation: CAWSVLWGEQFF.